Below, 24 T cell receptor beta chains from the same sample are listed, as sequenced in a study of cytomegalovirus exposure and HLA in healthy donors. PCR involved 60 Vbeta and 13 Jbeta primers. Using immunoSEQ multiplex PCR, the repertoire was profiled, and TCRdb retains in-frame clones only, with some absent. The sample carries about 210,000 clones, 60% to 80% recorded once. The sequenced sample was PBMCs. These receptors were taken from a male donor in good health and CMV-seronegative.

This chain connects TRBV7-9 to TRBJ2-2; 12 positions agree with TRBD2. CDR1 and CDR2 (germline): SEHNR, FQNEAQ (reference sequence). Trimming at V came to 1 base and at J to 1 base, leaving 4 bases not matched to a gene. The CDR3 is made up of 18 amino acids. The CDR3 sequence: CASSLGGTSGRNTGELFF. In DNA form, the CDR3 reads TGTGCCAGCAGCTTAGGGGGGACTAGCGGGCGGAACACCGGGGAGCTGTTTTTT.

This clone has a handful of counts. The germline gene is not matched at one end of the junction; a read error may be the cause. This sequence joins TRBV7-9 and TRBJ1-1; D unclear. The CDR3 consists of 16 residues. Germline-derived CDR1 and CDR2 are SEHNR and FQNEAQ (reference sequence). CDR3: CSSSLPPTSVNTEAFF. Here the CDR3 DNA reads TGTTCCAGCAGCTTACCGCCGACATCCGTTAACACTGAAGCTTTCTTT. The full variable domain, in which reference TRBV7-9 and TRBJ1-1 provide the parts outside the CDR3, is DTGVSQNPRHKITKRGQNVTFRCDPISEHNRLYWYRQTLGQGPEFLTYFQNEAQLEKSRLLSDRFSAERPKGSFSTLEIQRTEQGDSAMYLCSSSLPPTSVNTEAFFGQGTRLTVV.

This clone came up a few times. The chain is built from TRBV30 and TRBJ2-5; maybe TRBD2 (6 bases). Between the trimmed V and J ends, which lost 4 bases and 4 bases, there was a span of 22 bases. The germline V gene has CDR1 GTSNPN and CDR2 SVGIG (reference sequence). The CDR3 totals 16 residues. In DNA form, the CDR3 reads TGTGCCTGGAATCCCCGCCGGGACTCGATAAGAGAGACCCAGTACTTC. Translation: CAWNPRRDSIRETQYF. Together with reference TRBV30 and TRBJ2-5, the CDR3 gives the full variable domain: SQTIHQWPATLVQPVGSPLSLECTVEGTSNPNLYWYRQAAGRGLQLLFYSVGIGQISSEVPQNLSASRPQDRQFILSSKKLLLSDSGFYLCAWNPRRDSIRETQYFGPGTRLLVL.

CDR3 in amino acids: CASSLEPGLGANVLTF. CDR3 in DNA: TGCGCCAGCAGCTTGGAGCCGGGACTAGGGGCCAACGTCCTGACTTTC. The rearrangement uses TRBV5-1 and TRBJ2-6, with 7 bases matching TRBD2. The CDR3 sequence is 16 residues long. Trimming removed 0 bases from V and 4 bases from J; junction bases left unmatched: 4. Germline V CDR1 and CDR2: SGHRS, YFSETQ. Looking up the rest from reference TRBV5-1 and TRBJ2-6 gives the full variable domain: KAGVTQTPRYLIKTRGQQVTLSCSPISGHRSVSWYQQTPGQGLQFLFEYFSETQRNKGNFPGRFSGRQFSNSRSEMNVSTLELGDSALYLCASSLEPGLGANVLTFGAGSRLTVL.

The V gene is TRBV4-3, the J gene TRBJ2-7, with 10 bases fitting TRBD2. This CDR3 is built from 15 residues. Germline trimming cut 0 bases from V and 4 bases from J; bases unmatched to any gene: 3. Germline lookup yields CDR1 LGHNA and CDR2 YSLEER. Written as DNA, the CDR3 is TGCGCCAGCAGCCAAGAGATAGCGGGAGGTTACGAGCAGTACTTC. It codes for CASSQEIAGGYEQYF.

The J gene is TRBJ2-2, the V gene TRBV7-6; D gene unclear. The V end lost 0 bases, the J end lost 6 bases, and 5 bases lay between the germline ends. The germline gives CDR1 SGHVS, CDR2 FNYEAQ. CDR3 length equals 13 residues. CDR3 amino acids: CASSLARSGELFF. In nucleotides, the CDR3 is TGTGCCAGCAGCTTAGCGCGGTCCGGGGAGCTGTTTTTT.

This chain connects TRBV27 to TRBJ1-4; D unclear. CDR3 length equals 13 residues. The V end was cut by 5 bases, the J end by 4 bases, with 8 bases between. CDR1 and CDR2 (germline): MNHEY, SMNVEV (reference sequence). The CDR3 DNA follows: TGTGCCAGCAGTAGGCGGTTTAATGAAAAACTGTTTTTT. It specifies CASSRRFNEKLFF.

The chain employs TRBV2 and TRBJ1-2; TRBD1 matches at 9 bases. CDR1 SNHLY and CDR2 FYNNEI come from the germline V gene. The trim removed 0 bases at V and 2 bases at J, leaving 10 bases unmatched. The CDR3 length is 18 residues. CDR3 amino acids: CASSEADPRQGGNYGYTF. CDR3 coding DNA: TGTGCCAGCAGTGAAGCGGACCCACGACAGGGGGGGAACTATGGCTACACCTTC.

The CDR3 loop reads CASSSDLGLAEQETQYF. The CDR3 DNA follows: TGTGCCAGCAGCTCCGACCTAGGACTAGCGGAACAAGAGACCCAGTACTTC. This rearrangement joins TRBV7-2 to TRBJ2-5, with 10 bases lining up with TRBD2. This CDR3 comprises 17 residues. Germline CDR1 is SGHTA and CDR2 is FQGNSA. After removal of 4 bases from V and 2 bases from J, the junction contained 10 bases not matched to a gene.

The chain recombines TRBV25-1 with TRBJ2-5; 7 bases line up with TRBD1. CDR3 size: 12 residues. Per germline, CDR1 MGHDK and CDR2 SYGVNS. The junction had 1 base not matched to a gene; V was cut back by 4 bases and J by 5 bases. The CDR3 region is CASSAQGETQYF. CDR3 DNA: TGTGCCAGCAGTGCACAGGGGGAGACCCAGTACTTC.

Worth noting for this clone: One end of the junction fails to match germline, which may point to a read error. The J gene is TRBJ2-7, the V gene TRBV7-7; D may be TRBD1 (5 bases). The CDR3 spans 17 residues. Germline CDR1 SSHAT, CDR2 FNYEAQ (reference sequence). DNA for the CDR3: TGTGCTAGCAGCCCGAGCTCACAGGTTTGGGTTCCGAACGAGCAGTACTTC. Protein: CASSPSSQVWVPNEQYF.

V gene TRBV9 combines with J gene TRBJ1-2; 11 bases agree with TRBD1. This CDR3 has 17 residues. Germline V gene sequence: CDR1 SGDLS, CDR2 YYNGEE. V lost 3 bases to trimming and J lost 2 bases; unmatched junction nucleotides: 9. CDR3 coding DNA: TGTGCCAGCAGCGGATGGGACAGGGGGAAGTTGAACTATGGCTACACCTTC. It codes for CASSGWDRGKLNYGYTF. The entire variable domain, with the rest obtained from reference TRBV9 and TRBJ1-2, is as follows: DSGVTQTPKHLITATGQRVTLRCSPRSGDLSVYWYQQSLDQGLQFLIQYYNGEERAKGNILERFSAQQFPDLHSELNLSSLELGDSALYFCASSGWDRGKLNYGYTFGSGTRLTVV.

This clone was observed a handful of times. J is TRBJ2-6 and V is TRBV5-6; 7 nucleotides line up with TRBD1. With V trimmed by 4 bases and J by 0 bases, 7 bases remained unmatched. CDR1 is SGHDT, CDR2 YYEEEE, per germline. CDR3 length equals 17 residues. The DNA of the CDR3 is TGTGCCAGCAGCACGGGACAGTCCCGCTCTGGGGCCAACGTCCTGACTTTC. The encoded protein is CASSTGQSRSGANVLTF.

The chain couples TRBV9 to TRBJ2-6; the D gene is possibly TRBD2 (5 bases). Germline values: CDR1 SGDLS, CDR2 YYNGEE. The V end was cut by 0 bases, the J end by 0 bases, with 10 bases between. The CDR3 is 17 amino acids. Here the CDR3 reads CASSVVGSPSGANVLTF. CDR3 coding DNA: TGTGCCAGCAGCGTAGTGGGGAGTCCCTCTGGGGCCAACGTCCTGACTTTC.

This chain uses TRBV11-2 with TRBJ1-3; D ambiguous. CDR1 is SGHAT, CDR2 FQNNGV, per germline. The CDR3 spans 14 residues. Trimming cost V 6 bases and J 0 bases, with 9 bases left between them. CDR3 residues: CASRKIHSGNTIYF. CDR3 in DNA: TGTGCCAGCAGAAAAATACACTCTGGAAACACCATATATTTT.

V gene TRBV5-6 combines with J gene TRBJ2-7, with D perhaps matching TRBD2 (6 bases). Trimming left V 2 bases short and J 3 bases short, with 9 bases between. Germline CDR1 SGHDT, CDR2 YYEEEE. CDR3 length equals 13 residues. The DNA for the CDR3 is TGTGCCAGCAGCTTTCGGGGACTCTACGAGCAGTACTTC. Translation: CASSFRGLYEQYF.

The genes are TRBV6-6 and TRBJ2-1; 7 bases line up with TRBD2. The V segment lost 6 bases and the J segment 7 bases; nucleotides outside the gene matches: 15. CDR3 length: 16 residues. Germline assignment: CDR1 MNHNY and CDR2 SVGAGI (reference sequence). The CDR3: CASSISGGTSGNEQFF. The CDR3 DNA sequence: TGTGCCAGCAGCATATCCGGGGGGACTTCAGGGAATGAGCAGTTCTTC.

V is TRBV27 and J is TRBJ2-5, with 8 bases matching TRBD2. V lost 8 bases, J lost 4 bases, and 12 bases stayed unmatched. This CDR3 comprises 15 residues. In germline, CDR1 is MNHEY, CDR2 SMNVEV (reference sequence). DNA for the CDR3: TGTGCCAGCGGATCTAGCGGGTCTTGGGGAGAGACCCAGTACTTC. Its translation is CASGSSGSWGETQYF.

The rearrangement links TRBV2 to TRBJ1-1, with a possible D match to TRBD1 (6 bases). This CDR3 region has 13 residues. Germline V gene data show CDR1 as SNHLY and CDR2 as FYNNEI. The V gene lost 4 bases and the J gene lost 5 bases, with 11 bases spanning the gap. CDR3 coding DNA: TGTGCCAGCAGTGCCGGGGGGCGAACTGAAGCTTTCTTT. Translation: CASSAGGRTEAFF. Variable domain in full (rest from reference TRBV2 and TRBJ1-1): EPEVTQTPSHQVTQMGQEVILRCVPISNHLYFYWYRQILGQKVEFLVSFYNNEISEKSEIFDDQFSVERPDGSNFTLKIRSTKLEDSAMYFCASSAGGRTEAFFGQGTRLTVV.

This clone was counted a few times. The chain couples TRBV6-5 to TRBJ1-2, with 7 bases matching TRBD1. The CDR3 consists of 14 residues. CDR1 and CDR2 (germline): MNHEY, SVGAGI. V was clipped by 5 bases and J by 0 bases; unmatched bases: 3. CDR3 amino acids: CASSRGQTNYGYTF. The CDR3 nucleotides are TGTGCCAGCAGTAGGGGACAGACTAACTATGGCTACACCTTC.

The V gene is TRBV6-1, the J gene TRBJ1-1; D may be TRBD1 (5 bases). Germline CDR1 and CDR2: MNHNS and SASEGT. The CDR3 runs 15 residues. Between the trimmed V and J ends, which lost 6 bases and 5 bases, there was a span of 19 bases. The CDR3 nucleotides are TGTGCCAGCAGGGGGTTGAACCTGGGGCGAACTGAAGCTTTCTTT. This gives the protein CASRGLNLGRTEAFF.

The chain has TRBV14 and TRBJ2-5; 8 bases agree with TRBD2. Matching the DNA end better, TRBJ2-7 makes the J call doubtful. Germline V gives CDR1 SGHDN, CDR2 FVKESK. The CDR3 totals 15 residues. The CDR3 coding sequence is TGTGCCAGCAGCCAAGGCTTAGCGGGAAGCTACGAGCAGTACTTC. Translating it yields CASSQGLAGSYEQYF.

The rearrangement joins TRBV7-9 to TRBJ1-1, with D hard to call. Per the germline V gene, CDR1 is SEHNR and CDR2 is FQNEAQ (reference sequence). The CDR3 consists of 16 residues. Trimming pared 5 bases from V and 0 bases from J, leaving 16 bases between. The CDR3 nucleotides read TGTGCCAGCAGCCTGCGACCAGACTGGGTGAACACTGAAGCTTTCTTT. This translates into CASSLRPDWVNTEAFF.

The chain combines TRBV7-6 with TRBJ1-3, with D tentatively TRBD1 (5 bases). V was clipped by 8 bases and J by 3 bases, with 17 bases between them. Germline V CDR1 and CDR2: SGHVS, FNYEAQ. The CDR3 covers 15 residues. In DNA, the CDR3 is TGTGCCAGCGGCCGGGGAGGGGCGCTTGGAAACACCATATATTTT. Translation gives CASGRGGALGNTIYF.